This TCR beta chain stems from a study of T cell responses to AZD1222 COVID-19 vaccine. Sequencing used immunoSEQ multiplex PCR; TCRdb keeps in-frame clones, though not all of them. The sample contains roughly 130,000 clones, about 86% of which appear only once. The CDR3 length is 15 residues. CDR1 SGHTA and CDR2 FQGNSA come from the germline V gene. Losses at the gene ends were 1 base for V and 4 bases for J; bases not matched to a gene: 3. In its sample, this clone was seen once. Sequences were derived from peripheral blood, sampled on day 0 of AZD1222 vaccination. This sequence was found in an adult in good health. V and J are TRBV7-2 and TRBJ1-5; 8 bases fit TRBD1. CDR3 bases: TGTGCCAGCAGCTTAGTGACAGGGGTGAATCAGCCCCAGCATTTT. It codes for CASSLVTGVNQPQHF.